This T cell receptor beta chain originates from a study of T-cell memory formation after mild COVID-19. MiXCR, run by TCRdb on the 5' RACE reads, gives a single entry per CDR3 protein. This table has more than 350,000 distinct CDR3 sequences, about a sixth appearing once. The ends were cut back, 3 bases at V and 3 bases at J, with 13 bases in the middle. The CDR3 is made up of 15 amino acids. Germline V gene sequence: CDR1 SGHTA, CDR2 FQGNSA. This clonotype was observed a handful of times. Its antigen is still unknown. The study's findings and limits: Some clones that responded were present in memory (sampled pre-infection), which suggests cross-reactive memory joined. Shrinking CD4+ clones resided mostly in CM and EM, and CD8+ ones in EMRA. Contracting clones, day 15 to 85, had balanced CD4/CD8, and later expanders favored CD4+.

The chain has TRBV7-2 and TRBJ2-3; D is perhaps TRBD1 (6 bases). This clonotype was sampled from a man aged 18 to 29 who had mild COVID-19 (a few samples of this study predate the infection). Cell type and time point are not known. Material for sequencing was PBMCs or a T cell subset sorted from them (not recorded which). CDR3 protein: CASSFNRAVTDTQYF. The CDR3 nucleotides are TGTGCCAGCAGCTTTAACAGGGCCGTTACAGATACGCAGTATTTT.